This TCR beta chain was sequenced in a study of T cells in localized non-small cell lung cancer. This clone was observed a handful of times. CDR1 SEHNR and CDR2 FQNEAQ come from the germline V gene (reference sequence). The CDR3 is made up of 16 amino acids. With 5 bases clipped from V and 4 bases from J, the junction kept 7 bases outside the gene matches. Sequencing used immunoSEQ multiplex PCR; TCRdb keeps in-frame clones, though not all of them. The sample includes fewer than 90,000 clones, roughly 80% of them seen just once. The origin of this receptor is a man aged 40-75 years with stage II squamous cell lung carcinoma. This chain connects TRBV7-9 to TRBJ1-6; 8 bases fit TRBD1. Source: PBMCs, taken before any cancer treatment. This CDR3 reads CASSNGQGFYNSPLHF. In DNA form, the CDR3 reads TGTGCCAGCAGCAATGGACAGGGCTTTTATAATTCACCCCTCCACTTT.